A selection of T cell receptor beta chains follows, all from one sample in a study of T-cell memory formation after mild COVID-19. A single record per CDR3 protein comes from TCRdb applying MiXCR to the 5' RACE reads. The sample carries tens of thousands of distinct CDR3 sequences, around 21% recorded once. Sequenced: PBMCs or a T cell subset sorted from them (not recorded which). The source of these receptors is an adult who had mild COVID-19 (a few samples of this study predate the infection). Cell type and time point are not known. The conserved cysteine and the conserved F or W are not part of the CDR3 here. Not all rows give a size; the values are once, few, many and, for expanded clones, a class.

J gene: TRBJ2-3
clone size: many
V gene: TRBV15
CDR3 length: 13
CDR3 protein: ATSRDLQGADTQY

J gene: TRBJ2-5
clone size: many
V gene: TRBV5-1
CDR3 length: 12
CDR3 protein: ASRTGGEGETQY

J gene: TRBJ2-1
clone size: medium-sized
V gene: TRBV4-3
CDR3 length: 14
CDR3 protein: ASSRTGGRSYNEQF

J gene: TRBJ2-3
clone size: many
V gene: TRBV5-1
CDR3 length: 12
CDR3 protein: ASSFPDSTDTQY

J gene: TRBJ2-5
clone size: many
V gene: TRBV7-2
CDR3 length: 12
CDR3 protein: ASSLAGNQETQY

J gene: TRBJ1-1
clone size: many
V gene: TRBV9
CDR3 length: 12
CDR3 protein: ASSGSQGVTEAF

J gene: TRBJ2-7
clone size: many
V gene: TRBV18
CDR3 length: 15
CDR3 protein: ASSPPDLAGGLYEQY

J gene: TRBJ2-3
clone size: many
V gene: TRBV11-2
CDR3 length: 12
CDR3 protein: ASSSTSGGDTQY

J gene: TRBJ1-5
clone size: many
V gene: TRBV20-1
CDR3 length: 15
CDR3 protein: SAAIPPGGRSNQPQH

J gene: TRBJ2-7
clone size: many
V gene: TRBV7-2
CDR3 length: 13
CDR3 protein: ASSLLQGAQYEQY

J gene: TRBJ2-1
clone size: many
V gene: TRBV19
CDR3 length: 13
CDR3 protein: AIGPTGGRGNEQF

J gene: TRBJ1-6
clone size: NA
V gene: TRBV7-9
CDR3 length: 18
CDR3 protein: ASSQSNHRGPSFYNSPLH

J gene: TRBJ2-5
clone size: many
V gene: TRBV6-2/TRBV6-3
CDR3 length: 11
CDR3 protein: ASSYSFSETQY